This T cell receptor beta chain was recovered during a study of OX40 agonist ivuxolimab in advanced cancers. Study in general: Prior anti-PD-1, anti-PD-L1 or anti-CTLA-4 therapy was allowed; 40% had some. Partial responses were observed in three patients, of whom one had hepatocellular carcinoma and two had cutaneous melanoma.

The CDR3 has 13 amino acids. Germline loops: CDR1 SQVTM, CDR2 ANQGSEA. V lost 6 bases, J lost 1 base, and 10 bases lay in between. If patients had autoimmune disease history or systemic immunosuppression, they were excluded. This table comes from immunoSEQ multiplex PCR, and its TCRdb copy is limited to in-frame clones, with some not included. The sample has approximately 74,000 clones, around 80% seen once. The clonotype originates from an adult with an advanced solid tumor such as melanoma, head and neck, liver or kidney cancer. V usage is TRBV29-1 and J usage is TRBJ1-5; D is perhaps TRBD1 (6 bases). Sample: CD4+ or CD8+ T cells sorted from blood, taken in a trial of the OX40 agonist ivuxolimab. The CDR3 region has the DNA TGCAGCGTACTAACAGGGAGCAATCAGCCCCAGCATTTT. As protein: CSVLTGSNQPQHF. Supplemented by reference TRBV29-1 and TRBJ1-5, the full variable domain reads SAVISQKPSRDICQRGTSLTIQCQVDSQVTMMFWYRQQPGQSLTLIATANQGSEATYESGFVIDKFPISRPNLTFSTLTVSNMSPEDSSIYLCSVLTGSNQPQHFGDGTRLSIL.